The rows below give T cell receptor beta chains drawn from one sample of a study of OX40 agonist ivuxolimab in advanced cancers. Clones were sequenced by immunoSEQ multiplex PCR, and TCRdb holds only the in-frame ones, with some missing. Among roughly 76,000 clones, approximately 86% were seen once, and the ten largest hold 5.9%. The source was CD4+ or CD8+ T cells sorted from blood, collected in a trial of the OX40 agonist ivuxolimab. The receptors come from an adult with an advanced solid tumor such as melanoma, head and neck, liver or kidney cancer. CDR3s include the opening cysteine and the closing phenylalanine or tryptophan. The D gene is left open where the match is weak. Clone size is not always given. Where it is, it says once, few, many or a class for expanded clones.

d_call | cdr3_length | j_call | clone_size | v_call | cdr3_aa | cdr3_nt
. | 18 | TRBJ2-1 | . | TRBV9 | CASSARKGLQSLNNEQFF | TGTGCCAGCAGCGCGCGAAAGGGACTCCAATCCTTAAACAATGAGCAGTTCTTC
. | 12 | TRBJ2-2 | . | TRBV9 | CASSVGSGELFF | TGTGCCAGCAGCGTAGGGAGCGGGGAGCTGTTTTTT
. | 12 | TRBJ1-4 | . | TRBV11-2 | CASSSLNQKLFF | TGTGCCAGCAGCTCTTTAAACCAAAAACTGTTTTTT
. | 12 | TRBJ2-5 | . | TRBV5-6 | CASSLASGTQYF | TGTGCCAGCAGCTTGGCCAGCGGGACCCAGTACTTC
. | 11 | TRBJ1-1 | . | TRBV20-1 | CSANQNTEAFF | TGCAGTGCTAACCAGAACACTGAAGCTTTCTTT
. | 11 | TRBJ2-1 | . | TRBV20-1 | CSASFSNEQFF | TGCAGTGCCTCGTTCAGCAATGAGCAGTTCTTC
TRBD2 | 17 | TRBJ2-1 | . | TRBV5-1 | CASSLRTGLAGSNEQFF | TGCGCCAGCAGCTTGAGGACGGGACTAGCGGGGAGCAATGAGCAGTTCTTC
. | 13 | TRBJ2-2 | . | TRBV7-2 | CASSTGTNGELFF | TGTGCCAGCAGCACCGGGACAAACGGGGAGCTGTTTTTT
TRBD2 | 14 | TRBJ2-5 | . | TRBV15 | CATSSRAGMETQYF | TGTGCCACCAGCAGCCGAGCGGGAATGGAGACCCAGTACTTC
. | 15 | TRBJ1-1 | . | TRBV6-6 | CASSYGPPGNTEAFF | TGTGCCAGCAGTTACGGGCCTCCAGGGAACACTGAAGCTTTCTTT
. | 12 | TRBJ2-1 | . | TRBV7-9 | CASSLNGGEQFF | TGTGCCAGCAGCTTAAACGGCGGTGAGCAGTTCTTC
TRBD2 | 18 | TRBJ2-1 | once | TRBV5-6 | CASSPGGGGLERYNEQFF | TGTGCCAGCAGCCCGGGTGGCGGGGGACTAGAGAGATACAATGAGCAGTTCTTC